Here is one TCR beta chain with its context. The sample belongs to a study of cytotoxic CD8 clonotypes in ibrutinib-treated CLL. Study as a whole: Response samples were obtained once patients had received a median around twelve months of treatment, range 6 to 36.

Libraries were prepared by immunoSEQ multiplex PCR; TCRdb keeps only in-frame clonotypes and omits some of them. Of hundreds of thousands of clones listed, roughly 73% are singletons. The CDR3 covers 16 residues. Germline V CDR1 and CDR2: SGHTA, FQGNSA. Unmatched junction bases numbered 10, after V lost 4 bases and J lost 3 bases. Source: PBMCs, taken after 12 months of ibrutinib treatment. This receptor was taken from a human donor with chronic lymphocytic leukemia. This chain uses TRBV7-2 with TRBJ2-3; 7 bases are a match to TRBD1. The CDR3 DNA reads as TGTGCCAGCAGCTCCCCCTTCGACAGGGTAACAGATACGCAGTATTTT. Translation gives CASSSPFDRVTDTQYF.